Presented here are 24 T cell receptor beta chains from one specimen sequenced in a study of blood T cell repertoires in COVID-19. The repertoire was sequenced with immunoSEQ multiplex PCR; TCRdb's copy has only in-frame clones and lacks some. The table has some 98,000 clones, approximately 79% seen once; the top ten hold about a tenth. What was sequenced was peripheral blood. These receptors were taken from a man aged 65 to 85 with active or convalescent COVID-19.

The rearrangement joins TRBV2 to TRBJ2-2, with D possibly TRBD2 on 6 matching bases. Germline CDR1 SNHLY, CDR2 FYNNEI. This CDR3 region has 15 residues. The germline V and J ends were trimmed by 4 bases and 6 bases, with 15 bases remaining between them. The CDR3, as DNA: TGTGCCAGCAGTGCTGTGACTAGTAACGCCGGGGAGCTGTTTTTT. It is translated as CASSAVTSNAGELFF.

J is TRBJ1-1 and V is TRBV6-4; the match to TRBD1 covers 7 bases. Germline V gene lookup returns CDR1 MRHNA and CDR2 SNTAGT. Unmatched junction bases numbered 5, after V lost 8 bases and J lost 2 bases. This CDR3 comprises 13 residues. This chain's CDR3 is CASPEGANTEAFF. The CDR3 nucleotides read TGTGCCAGCCCTGAGGGGGCTAACACTGAAGCTTTCTTT.

J is TRBJ1-5 and V is TRBV2, with D perhaps TRBD1 (5 bases). Germline CDR1 reads SNHLY; CDR2 reads FYNNEI. The CDR3 spans 14 residues. The V end was cut by 3 bases, the J end by 2 bases, with 8 bases between. The CDR3: CASSDRVGNQPQHF. CDR3 bases: TGTGCCAGCAGTGACAGGGTGGGCAATCAGCCCCAGCATTTT.

This clone has more than one count but fewer than ten. J is TRBJ2-1 and V is TRBV7-9, with D uncertain. V gave up 5 bases and J gave up 7 bases, with 9 bases separating them. This CDR3 is built from 12 residues. Germline V gene data show CDR1 as SEHNR and CDR2 as FQNEAQ (reference sequence). CDR3 DNA sequence: TGTGCCAGCAGCATACAGTGGAATGAGCAGTTCTTC. Residues: CASSIQWNEQFF.

This chain uses TRBV3-1 (or the pseudogene TRBV3-2) with TRBJ1-1, with a weak D call TRBD1 (6 bases). This CDR3 comprises 14 residues. With 1 base removed from V and 0 bases from J, the gap between germline ends came to 6 bases. From germline, CDR1 is LGHDT and CDR2 YNNKEL (reference sequence). The CDR3 nucleotides are TGTGCCAGCAGCCAAGGGACAGTGAACACTGAAGCTTTCTTT. Its protein is CASSQGTVNTEAFF.

In this sample, this clone turned up once. The rearrangement uses TRBV28 and TRBJ1-2, with D hard to call. Trimming cost V 5 bases and J 4 bases, with 5 bases left between them. This CDR3 is 11 amino acids long. Germline CDR1 is MDHEN and CDR2 is SYDVKM. The CDR3 reads CASSSSYGYTF. As DNA, the CDR3 is TGTGCCAGCAGTAGTAGCTATGGCTACACCTTC.

This clone was counted only a few times. The chain couples TRBV5-4 to TRBJ2-7, with a possible D match to TRBD1 (6 bases). V was clipped by 3 bases and J by 4 bases, with 17 bases between them. The germline V gene encodes CDR1 SGHNT and CDR2 YYREEE (reference sequence). This CDR3 region has 15 residues. The CDR3 loop is CASSSYRVWVYEQYF. DNA of the CDR3: TGTGCCAGCAGCTCTTACAGGGTTTGGGTATACGAGCAGTACTTC.

This clone appeared a few times. The chain has TRBV4-2 and TRBJ1-4; no definite D call. This CDR3 has 16 amino acids. Germline CDR1 is LGHNA and CDR2 is YNFKEQ. V was trimmed by 0 bases and J by 0 bases, leaving 8 bases between them. The CDR3 is CASSQDPFATNEKLFF. CDR3 coding DNA: TGTGCCAGCAGCCAAGATCCTTTCGCAACTAATGAAAAACTGTTTTTT.

The J gene is TRBJ2-7, the V gene TRBV6-5, with 12 bases matching TRBD2. This CDR3 region has 15 residues. Looked up from germline, CDR1 is MNHEY and CDR2 is SVGAGI. The J segment lost 3 bases and the V segment lost 7 bases, leaving 7 bases of the junction unmatched. In DNA form, the CDR3 reads TGTGCCAGCAAAAAACTAGCGGGGGGCCTCTACGAGCAGTACTTC. The encoded protein is CASKKLAGGLYEQYF.

This clone was seen only a few times. This sequence joins TRBV6-6 and TRBJ1-5; tentative D call: TRBD1 (6 bases). CDR1 is MNHNY, CDR2 SVGAGI, per germline (reference sequence). This CDR3 contains 13 residues. V was cut by 2 bases and J by 5 bases, with 7 bases left in between. The CDR3 sequence is CASSYPGDQPQHF. DNA of the CDR3: TGTGCCAGCAGTTACCCAGGGGATCAGCCCCAGCATTTT.

The chain links TRBV24-1 to TRBJ1-4; D call uncertain. The germline gives CDR1 KGHDR, CDR2 SFDVKD. V was clipped by 12 bases and J by 6 bases, with 16 bases between them. The CDR3 spans 13 residues. Here the CDR3 DNA reads TGTGCCTTATACCAGGTGACACATGAAAAACTGTTTTTT. Protein: CALYQVTHEKLFF.

The V and J genes are TRBV12-5 and TRBJ1-6; 10 nucleotides align to TRBD1. The CDR3 extends over 14 amino acids. Germline lookup yields CDR1 LGHNT and CDR2 FRNRAP. The V gene end was trimmed by 3 bases and the J gene end by 10 bases; junction bases not matched to a gene: 3. CDR3 in amino acids: CASGLGQGGSPLHF. CDR3 nucleotides: TGTGCTAGTGGTTTAGGACAGGGGGGATCACCCCTCCACTTT.

The chain joins TRBV3-1 (or the pseudogene TRBV3-2) to TRBJ2-1, with TRBD2 as a possible D gene (5 bases). The length of the CDR3 is 14 residues. V lost 4 bases to trimming and J lost 4 bases, with 11 bases between them. CDR1 LGHDT and CDR2 YNNKEL come from the germline V gene (reference sequence). CDR3 amino acids: CASSLRGGYNEQFF. CDR3 coding DNA: TGTGCCAGCAGCCTTCGTGGCGGGTACAATGAGCAGTTCTTC.

This chain links TRBV10-3 with TRBJ1-1, with D possibly TRBD1 on 5 matching bases. Germline CDR1 reads ENHRY; CDR2 reads SYGVKD. V lost 2 bases and J 5 bases, leaving 15 bases between the germline ends. The CDR3 has 15 amino acids. CDR3 amino acids: CAISEEPRGRTEAFF. The DNA for the CDR3 is TGTGCCATCAGTGAGGAGCCCCGGGGGAGGACTGAAGCTTTCTTT.

The chain has TRBV27 and TRBJ2-6; TRBD1 is a possible D gene (5 bases). V lost 8 bases and J lost 0, with 14 bases in between. Per germline, CDR1 MNHEY and CDR2 SMNVEV (reference sequence). The CDR3 consists of 16 residues. The CDR3 here is CASGPWGYSGANVLTF. The CDR3 bases are TGTGCCAGCGGCCCTTGGGGCTACTCTGGGGCCAACGTCCTGACTTTC.

Only one count was recorded for this clone. The chain recombines TRBV19 with TRBJ1-4, with a tentative D call TRBD1 (6 bases). With 4 bases removed from V and 3 bases from J, the gap between germline ends came to 12 bases. The CDR3 is 15 residues long. The germline V gene has CDR1 LNHDA and CDR2 SQIVND (reference sequence). The CDR3: CASSTSGTPNEKLFF. The CDR3 nucleotides read TGTGCCAGTAGTACCTCCGGGACACCTAATGAAAAACTGTTTTTT.

Turning to this clone: Germline is not matched at one junction end, which may reflect a read error. The rearrangement links TRBV30 to TRBJ1-4; D call uncertain. This CDR3 is built from 15 residues. CDR1 and CDR2 (germline): GTSNPN, SVGIG (reference sequence). The CDR3 loop reads CTWSGIGLKKGKLFF. The CDR3, as DNA: TGTACCTGGAGTGGAATCGGACTCAAGAAGGGAAAACTGTTTTTT.

CDR3 DNA sequence: TGTGCCAGCAACCCCAGTGAGGCTGGAGGAAACACCATATATTTT. Translation: CASNPSEAGGNTIYF. V and J are TRBV6-5 and TRBJ1-3; the D is unclear. Per germline, CDR1 MNHEY and CDR2 SVGAGI. V lost 7 bases and J 4 bases, leaving 17 bases between the germline ends. The CDR3 length is 15 residues.

The sample holds a few counts of this clone. The chain has TRBV6-1 and TRBJ1-2; TRBD1 agrees at 7 bases. CDR3 length: 17 amino acids. CDR1 MNHNS and CDR2 SASEGT come from the germline V gene. V trimming: 2 bases; J trimming: 4 bases; junction bases outside the gene matches: 13. CDR3 loop: CASSEREQGSSVYGYTF. Written as DNA, the CDR3 is TGTGCCAGCAGTGAAAGGGAACAGGGGAGCAGTGTCTATGGCTACACCTTC.

The rearrangement uses TRBV15 and TRBJ2-5, with D possibly TRBD1 on 5 matching bases. Trimming removed 0 bases from V and 1 base from J, with 12 bases in between. Germline V lookup: CDR1 LNHNV, CDR2 YYDKDF (reference sequence). CDR3 size: 16 residues. This CDR3 is CATSRDGARAQETQYF. CDR3 DNA: TGTGCCACCAGCAGAGATGGGGCCAGGGCCCAAGAGACCCAGTACTTC.

In the case of this clone: The junction differs from germline at one of its ends, possibly a read error. This sequence joins TRBV7-7 and TRBJ2-6; weak D call: TRBD2 (5 bases). This CDR3 comprises 19 residues. Germline lookup yields CDR1 SSHAT and CDR2 FNYEAQ (reference sequence). The CDR3 bases are TGTGCTAGCAGCTCTCCGCGGACTCCTCCCATCTGTGGGGCCAACGTCCTGACTTTC. It codes for CASSSPRTPPICGANVLTF. The whole variable domain, filled in from reference TRBV7-7 and TRBJ2-6, reads GAGVSQSPRYKVTKRGQDVTLRCDPISSHATLYWYQQALGQGPEFLTYFNYEAQPDKSGLPSDRFSAERPEGSISTLTIQRTEQRDSAMYRCASSSPRTPPICGANVLTFGAGSRLTVL.

The chain joins TRBV5-1 to TRBJ2-1; D unresolved. Trimming removed 0 bases at V and 1 base at J, with 5 bases between. The germline CDR1 and CDR2 sequences are SGHRS and YFSETQ. The CDR3 has 14 residues. Written as DNA, the CDR3 is TGCGCCAGCAGCTTGGACTCGTCCTACAATGAGCAGTTCTTC. Its protein is CASSLDSSYNEQFF.

V usage is TRBV7-9 and J usage is TRBJ2-5, with D possibly matching TRBD1 (6 bases). The germline gives CDR1 SEHNR, CDR2 FQNEAQ (reference sequence). V dropped 5 bases and J dropped 7 bases, with 20 bases sitting between them. The CDR3 totals 15 residues. In nucleotides, the CDR3 is TGTGCCAGCAGCCCCCGACACAGGGAAGGTTGGACCCAGTACTTC. Translating gives CASSPRHREGWTQYF.

The chain links TRBV11-2 to TRBJ2-3; D is perhaps TRBD1 (5 bases). The CDR3 has 16 residues. The V gene's germline CDR1 is SGHAT and CDR2 FQNNGV. The V end lost 5 bases, the J end lost 0 bases, and 15 bases lay between the germline ends. DNA for the CDR3: TGTGCCAGCAGCCCGCTCATGGGGCTCAGCACAGATACGCAGTATTTT. It translates to CASSPLMGLSTDTQYF.